A selection of T cell receptor beta chains follows, all from one sample in a study of memory CD4+ T cells and cytomegalovirus serostatus. Clones were read by immunoSEQ multiplex PCR, and TCRdb kept only the in-frame ones, dropping some. The sample consists of about 39,000 clones, roughly 80% of them appearing once. The sequencing sample was made of memory CD4+ T cells from blood. These receptors were collected from an adult in good health and CMV-seronegative. CDR3s include the opening cysteine and the closing phenylalanine or tryptophan. Each record gives: J gene, D gene, V gene, clone size, CDR3 DNA, CDR3 protein. The D gene is left open where the match is weak. Expanded clones are given a class, and other clones once, few, many or no size at all.

j_gene: TRBJ2-3
d_gene: .
v_gene: TRBV5-4
abundance: .
CDR3nt: TGTGCCAGCAGCTCGGGACCTAGCACAGATACGCAGTATTTT
CDR3aa: CASSSGPSTDTQYF

j_gene: TRBJ1-2
d_gene: TRBD1
v_gene: TRBV7-9
abundance: .
CDR3nt: TGTGCCAGCAGCTCCCGGGGACAGGGTTCTGACTACACCTTC
CDR3aa: CASSSRGQGSDYTF

j_gene: TRBJ2-5
d_gene: .
v_gene: TRBV18
abundance: .
CDR3nt: TGTGCCAGCTCACTTTTCCCCGGGACCCCAGGGGAGACCCAGTACTTC
CDR3aa: CASSLFPGTPGETQYF

j_gene: TRBJ2-5
d_gene: .
v_gene: TRBV7-7
abundance: .
CDR3nt: TGTGCTAGCAGCCCCCCTGGAGAGACCCAGTACTTC
CDR3aa: CASSPPGETQYF

j_gene: TRBJ2-6
d_gene: .
v_gene: TRBV19
abundance: .
CDR3nt: TGTGCCAGTAGTCGTGGTGAGGGGCCCGACTCTGGGGCCAACGTCCTGACTTTC
CDR3aa: CASSRGEGPDSGANVLTF

j_gene: TRBJ2-2
d_gene: .
v_gene: TRBV5-1
abundance: once
CDR3nt: TGCGCCAGCACCGAGGGGGTAAACACCGGGGAGCTGTTTTTT
CDR3aa: CASTEGVNTGELFF

j_gene: TRBJ2-2
d_gene: .
v_gene: TRBV6-5
abundance: .
CDR3nt: TGTGCCAGCAGTCGGACAGACGGCACCGGGGAGCTGTTTTTT
CDR3aa: CASSRTDGTGELFF

j_gene: TRBJ2-5
d_gene: .
v_gene: TRBV7-7
abundance: .
CDR3nt: TGTGCCAGCAGCTTCGGAATCCAAGAGACCCAGTACTTC
CDR3aa: CASSFGIQETQYF

j_gene: TRBJ1-3
d_gene: TRBD1
v_gene: TRBV10-3
abundance: .
CDR3nt: TGTGCCATCAGTGGGGACAGCCACTCTGGAAACACCATATATTTT
CDR3aa: CAISGDSHSGNTIYF

j_gene: TRBJ2-1
d_gene: .
v_gene: TRBV7-2
abundance: .
CDR3nt: TGTGCCAGCAGCTTGGCTAGCTATGAGCAGTTCTTC
CDR3aa: CASSLASYEQFF

j_gene: TRBJ1-2
d_gene: TRBD1
v_gene: TRBV2
abundance: .
CDR3nt: TGTGCCAGCCAGGGGGCTGGTGGCTACACCTTC
CDR3aa: CASQGAGGYTF

j_gene: TRBJ1-3
d_gene: TRBD1
v_gene: TRBV5-1
abundance: .
CDR3nt: TGCGCCAGCAGCTTGGATGGACAGGGCGCCTCTGGAAACACCATATATTTT
CDR3aa: CASSLDGQGASGNTIYF

j_gene: TRBJ2-7
d_gene: .
v_gene: TRBV6-5
abundance: .
CDR3nt: TGTGCCAGCAGTTCGGAAACAGGGAAGGCTCTCTACGAGCAGTACTTC
CDR3aa: CASSSETGKALYEQYF

j_gene: TRBJ2-5
d_gene: TRBD2
v_gene: TRBV14
abundance: .
CDR3nt: TGTGCCAGCAGCCACCTGCCGGGACTAGCGGGGGGGAAAGAAGAGACCCAGTACTTC
CDR3aa: CASSHLPGLAGGKEETQYF

j_gene: TRBJ2-1
d_gene: TRBD1
v_gene: TRBV9
abundance: .
CDR3nt: TGTGCCAGCAGCGTAGGGACAGGGGCCTACAATGAGCAGTTCTTC
CDR3aa: CASSVGTGAYNEQFF

j_gene: TRBJ2-5
d_gene: .
v_gene: TRBV15
abundance: .
CDR3nt: TGTGCCACCAGCAGAGATCTGAACGGGGGGCCCAACCAAGAGACCCAGTACTTC
CDR3aa: CATSRDLNGGPNQETQYF

j_gene: TRBJ1-2
d_gene: .
v_gene: TRBV2
abundance: .
CDR3nt: TGTGCCAGCAGGGCATGGGACCGGGACTATGGCTACACCTTC
CDR3aa: CASRAWDRDYGYTF

j_gene: TRBJ2-2
d_gene: TRBD2
v_gene: TRBV7-8
abundance: .
CDR3nt: TGTGCCAGCAGCTCCAAACTAGCGGGGGGCCTGATTGTCGCGAACACCGGGGAGCTGTTTTTT
CDR3aa: CASSSKLAGGLIVANTGELFF

j_gene: TRBJ1-1
d_gene: TRBD1
v_gene: TRBV30
abundance: .
CDR3nt: TGTGCCTGGAGCGAAATAAAGACAGGGACTCTTGAAGCTTTCTTT
CDR3aa: CAWSEIKTGTLEAFF

j_gene: TRBJ1-5
d_gene: .
v_gene: TRBV5-8
abundance: .
CDR3nt: TGTGCCAGCAGCAGAACAGGGAATCAGCCCCAGCATTTT
CDR3aa: CASSRTGNQPQHF

j_gene: TRBJ2-5
d_gene: TRBD2
v_gene: TRBV5-6
abundance: .
CDR3nt: TGTGCCAGCAGCTTGGTTGGGCGGACTAGCGGGGGAGAGACCCAGTACTTC
CDR3aa: CASSLVGRTSGGETQYF

j_gene: TRBJ1-6
d_gene: .
v_gene: TRBV10-3
abundance: few
CDR3nt: TGTGCCATCAGTGTCTTACAGGAGGGGAATTCACCCCTCCACTTT
CDR3aa: CAISVLQEGNSPLHF

j_gene: TRBJ2-1
d_gene: .
v_gene: TRBV10-2
abundance: .
CDR3nt: TGCGCCAGCACTCCGGGGGCCTCCTACAATGAGCAGTTCTTC
CDR3aa: CASTPGASYNEQFF

j_gene: TRBJ1-3
d_gene: .
v_gene: TRBV6-6
abundance: .
CDR3nt: TGTGCCAGCAGTTCCGGACGGAGATCCTCTGGAAACACCATATATTTT
CDR3aa: CASSSGRRSSGNTIYF

j_gene: TRBJ1-3
d_gene: .
v_gene: TRBV19
abundance: once
CDR3nt: TGTGCCAGTAGTATCGGGGAAAACACGAACACCATATATTTT
CDR3aa: CASSIGENTNTIYF

j_gene: TRBJ2-7
d_gene: .
v_gene: TRBV25-1
abundance: .
CDR3nt: TGTGCCAGCACAAGGGACACCACCTACGAGCAGTACTTC
CDR3aa: CASTRDTTYEQYF

j_gene: TRBJ2-5
d_gene: TRBD1
v_gene: TRBV5-5
abundance: .
CDR3nt: TGTGCCAGCAGCCCACAGGGGAAACAAGAGACCCAGTACTTC
CDR3aa: CASSPQGKQETQYF

j_gene: TRBJ1-5
d_gene: .
v_gene: TRBV28
abundance: few
CDR3nt: TGTGCCAGCAGTAAACAGCGTTATAGCAATCAGCCCCAGCATTTT
CDR3aa: CASSKQRYSNQPQHF

j_gene: TRBJ1-1
d_gene: TRBD1
v_gene: TRBV5-6
abundance: .
CDR3nt: TGTGCCAGCAGCTTGGGGTCAGGGGACAGGGAGGCTTTCTTT
CDR3aa: CASSLGSGDREAFF

j_gene: TRBJ2-5
d_gene: TRBD2
v_gene: TRBV7-7
abundance: .
CDR3nt: TGTGCTAGCAGCTACGGGGGGATAGAAGAGACCCAGTACTTC
CDR3aa: CASSYGGIEETQYF

j_gene: TRBJ1-6
d_gene: .
v_gene: TRBV30
abundance: .
CDR3nt: TGTGCCTGGAGTGGTCAGGGTCCCCTCCACTTT
CDR3aa: CAWSGQGPLHF

j_gene: TRBJ1-4
d_gene: TRBD1
v_gene: TRBV30
abundance: .
CDR3nt: TGTGCCTGGACCTCAACAGGGGCTAATGAAAAACTGTTTTTT
CDR3aa: CAWTSTGANEKLFF

j_gene: TRBJ2-7
d_gene: .
v_gene: TRBV5-1
abundance: .
CDR3nt: TGCGCCAGCAGTCTTACGAGCGTCACCTACGAGCAGTACTTC
CDR3aa: CASSLTSVTYEQYF

j_gene: TRBJ2-2
d_gene: .
v_gene: TRBV5-1
abundance: once
CDR3nt: TGCGCCAGCAGCCCGGGCCGACAATCGACCATACGGAACACCGGGGAGCTGTTTTTT
CDR3aa: CASSPGRQSTIRNTGELFF

j_gene: TRBJ1-3
d_gene: .
v_gene: TRBV9
abundance: .
CDR3nt: TGTGCCAGCAGCCCCTATAAGGGAAACACCATATATTTT
CDR3aa: CASSPYKGNTIYF

j_gene: TRBJ1-3
d_gene: .
v_gene: TRBV30
abundance: .
CDR3nt: TGTGCCTGGAGTACCGGACAGGGAAACACCATATATTTT
CDR3aa: CAWSTGQGNTIYF

j_gene: TRBJ1-6
d_gene: .
v_gene: TRBV5-1
abundance: .
CDR3nt: TGCGCCAGCAGCTTGGATGTAGCAGGGGCCCCTAATTCACCCCTCCACTTT
CDR3aa: CASSLDVAGAPNSPLHF

j_gene: TRBJ2-7
d_gene: TRBD2
v_gene: TRBV30
abundance: .
CDR3nt: TGTGCCTGGAGTGTAACCGGACTAGCCTACGAGCAGTACTTC
CDR3aa: CAWSVTGLAYEQYF

j_gene: TRBJ2-1
d_gene: TRBD1
v_gene: TRBV7-2
abundance: .
CDR3nt: TGTGCCAGCAGCTTAAACCCCGGGACAGGGAATGAGCAGTTCTTC
CDR3aa: CASSLNPGTGNEQFF

j_gene: TRBJ2-5
d_gene: TRBD2
v_gene: TRBV9
abundance: .
CDR3nt: TGTGCCAGCAGCCGGACTAGCGGGGGGGAGACCCAGTACTTC
CDR3aa: CASSRTSGGETQYF

j_gene: TRBJ2-7
d_gene: TRBD1
v_gene: TRBV10-3
abundance: .
CDR3nt: TGTGCCTACGCTCAGGGACAGGACGAGCAGTACTTC
CDR3aa: CAYAQGQDEQYF

j_gene: TRBJ2-4
d_gene: .
v_gene: TRBV4-1
abundance: .
CDR3nt: TGCGCCAGCAGCCAAGATGGGGGGGGCAGGAGCTACAAAAACATTCAGTACTTC
CDR3aa: CASSQDGGGRSYKNIQYF

j_gene: TRBJ1-5
d_gene: .
v_gene: TRBV7-9
abundance: few
CDR3nt: TGTGCCAGCAGCTTAAGTGACAGCAACAATCAGCCCCAGCATTTT
CDR3aa: CASSLSDSNNQPQHF

j_gene: TRBJ1-2
d_gene: .
v_gene: TRBV19
abundance: .
CDR3nt: TGTGCCAGTAGTACCTCCAGTACGGGTAACTATGGCTACACCTTC
CDR3aa: CASSTSSTGNYGYTF

j_gene: TRBJ2-4
d_gene: TRBD1
v_gene: TRBV9
abundance: .
CDR3nt: TGTGCCAGCAGCGTGGGACGGGGGACAGGGACAAACATTCAGTACTTC
CDR3aa: CASSVGRGTGTNIQYF

j_gene: TRBJ1-1
d_gene: .
v_gene: TRBV6-5
abundance: few
CDR3nt: TGTGCCAGCAAAGCAAACACTGAAGCTTTCTTT
CDR3aa: CASKANTEAFF

j_gene: TRBJ1-3
d_gene: .
v_gene: TRBV19
abundance: .
CDR3nt: TGTGCCAGTAGTAAATTTGGCTTCCCGGGGCCTGGAAACACCATATATTTT
CDR3aa: CASSKFGFPGPGNTIYF

j_gene: TRBJ2-1
d_gene: .
v_gene: TRBV7-8
abundance: .
CDR3nt: TGTGCCAGCAGCTTAGGTGGGACTCAGGATGAGCAGTTCTTC
CDR3aa: CASSLGGTQDEQFF

j_gene: TRBJ2-1
d_gene: TRBD1
v_gene: TRBV29-1
abundance: .
CDR3nt: TGCAGCGTGGTAGGGACAGGGGGCTACAATGAGCAGTTCTTC
CDR3aa: CSVVGTGGYNEQFF